The 8 T cell receptor beta chains given below trace back to one sample, sequenced in a study of blood T cells in healthy people across ages. Primed by a sample-barcoded 5' primer and a J-beta primer mix, a second PCR proceeded for 7 to 11 cycles. MiXCR was run by TCRdb on the 5' RACE reads, yielding one entry per CDR3 protein. This table has approximately 730,000 distinct CDR3 sequences, 40% to 45% appearing once. Sequenced: blood. The source is a woman in her sixties in good health.

This clonotype appeared a few times. V gene TRBV10-3 combines with J gene TRBJ2-5; D is unclear. CDR3 size: 13 residues. Trimming removed 0 bases at V and 4 bases at J, with 6 bases between. Germline V gene lookup returns CDR1 ENHRY and CDR2 SYGVKD. CDR3 DNA: TGTGCCATCAGTGAGTCACTCGGAGAGACCCAGTACTTC. It yields the protein CAISESLGETQYF.

This chain links TRBV6-5 with TRBJ2-2; D is perhaps TRBD2 (5 bases). The CDR3 covers 13 residues. V was cut by 2 bases and J by 7 bases, with 8 bases left in between. Germline V lookup: CDR1 MNHEY, CDR2 SVGAGI. CDR3 in DNA: TGTGCCAGCAGTTACGCGAGGGTCGGGGAGCTGTTTTTT. Protein product: CASSYARVGELFF.

This clonotype turned up a few times. V and J are TRBV6-2 or TRBV6-3 and TRBJ2-1; 9 bases line up with TRBD1. The V and J ends lost 6 bases and 4 bases, in that order; junction bases with no gene match: 10. This CDR3 has 16 residues. CDR1 and CDR2 from the germline V gene are MNHEY and SVGEGT. The CDR3 spells CASSPSGTGIYNEQFF. CDR3 bases: TGTGCCAGCAGCCCGTCCGGGACAGGGATTTACAATGAGCAGTTCTTC.

This clonotype was detected only a few times. This chain connects TRBV12-3 or TRBV12-4 to TRBJ2-5; D unclear. The CDR3 runs 14 residues. Trimming took off 4 bases at V and 3 bases at J, with 12 bases between the two ends. CDR3 nucleotide sequence: TGTGCCAGCAGTTCCAATACCTTTAAAGAGACCCAGTACTTC. Protein product: CASSSNTFKETQYF.

J is TRBJ2-5 and V is TRBV11-2; 9 positions match TRBD1. The CDR3 consists of 16 residues. Trimming cost V 1 base and J 5 bases; bases outside gene matches: 8. The V gene's germline CDR1 is SGHAT and CDR2 FQNNGV. The CDR3: CASSLGAGQGGETQYF. CDR3 in DNA: TGTGCCAGCAGCTTAGGTGCGGGACAGGGTGGCGAGACCCAGTACTTC.

This clonotype showed up just a few times. The rearrangement joins TRBV7-9 to TRBJ2-1; 16 bases fit TRBD2. Per the germline V gene, CDR1 is SEHNR and CDR2 is FQNEAQ (reference sequence). J gave up 9 bases and V 5 bases, and 10 bases lay outside the gene matches. This CDR3 region has 17 residues. CDR3 nucleotides: TGTGCCAGCAGCCATCACGGGACTAGCGGGAGGGGATTTGAGCAGTTCTTC. Protein: CASSHHGTSGRGFEQFF.

This rearrangement joins TRBV13 to TRBJ2-1, with TRBD2 matching over 11 bases. V shed 4 bases, J shed 4 bases, and the junction held 6 bases outside the gene matches. This CDR3 comprises 16 residues. Germline lookup yields CDR1 PRHDT and CDR2 FYEKMQ (reference sequence). The CDR3 region has the DNA TGTGCCAGCAGCTCCTTTACTAGCGGGAGTTACAATGAGCAGTTCTTC. This codes for CASSSFTSGSYNEQFF.

In its sample, this clonotype was seen a few times. The chain joins TRBV6-2 or TRBV6-3 to TRBJ2-2; D could derive from TRBD1 or TRBD2 (5 bases each). Trimming removed 6 bases from V and 0 bases from J, with 14 bases in between. Germline V gene lookup returns CDR1 MNHEY and CDR2 SVGEGT. The CDR3 is 16 residues long. The CDR3 reads CASRPWGSSNTGELFF. Written as DNA, the CDR3 is TGTGCCAGCAGGCCTTGGGGGAGCTCGAACACCGGGGAGCTGTTTTTT.